This T cell receptor beta chain was recovered during a study of circulating CD8 cells and anti-PD-1 response in melanoma. This clonotype is judged medium-sized. A much larger clone sits a single nucleotide away, making a read error possible. The CDR3 end shows no conserved phenylalanine or tryptophan, and so a read error is likely. TCR libraries were prepared from roughly 14 ng of total RNA with the QIAseq Immune Repertoire TCR panel. TCRdb independently ran MiXCR on the reads; one entry per CDR3 protein. The repertoire holds roughly 200 distinct CDR3 sequences, roughly 13% seen once, with roughly 60% in the top ten. From live CD3+CD8+TCRalphabeta+ cells, four PD-1 and/or TIGIT subsets were sorted. Germline values: CDR1 SEHNR, CDR2 FQNEAQ (reference sequence). V was shortened by 6 bases and J by 0 bases, with 15 bases between the two germline ends. There are 15 residues in the CDR3.

This TCR derives from a human donor with melanoma. The sample in question was CD8+ T cells from PBMCs, obtained at baseline or after one month of anti-PD-1 therapy (not recorded which). V is TRBV7-9 and J is TRBJ2-7; D is tentatively TRBD1 or TRBD2 (5 bases each). CDR3: CASRPPGTVSYEQYI. CDR3 sequence (DNA): TGTGCCAGCAGACCCCCCGGGACGGTCTCCTACGAGCAGTACATC.